What follows is one T cell receptor beta chain and its context. The antigen remains unidentified. This specimen comes from a study of CD8 T cells in Susac syndrome. Deletions cut 7 bases from V and 9 bases from J, with 10 bases between. Germline CDR1 SGHAT, CDR2 FQNNGV. The CDR3 is 11 residues long. Study-level results: The authors acknowledged that the study's TCR sequencing and HLA analysis involved relatively few individuals.

Each multiple sclerosis control was a treatment-naive patient with relapsing-remitting disease that was either stable or active. TEMRA cells were enriched by FACS, and CD4+ and CD8+ T cells were negatively isolated. Random hexamers served to reverse transcribe roughly 0.5 to 1 ug RNA. Across 54 Vbeta and 13 Jbeta, TCR beta CDR3 was amplified with immunoSEQ multiplex PCR. Via MiXCR, TCRdb re-called the immunoSEQ multiplex PCR reads, giving one row per CDR3 protein. The profile shows roughly 300,000 distinct CDR3 sequences, 85% of them singletons. The TCR comes from a human donor with multiple sclerosis. Specimen: CD8+ T cells from PBMCs. The rearrangement joins TRBV11-2 to TRBJ2-1; D might be TRBD2 (5 bases). CDR3 bases: TGTGCCAGCACCCCGGGGAGTGAGCAGTTCTTC. This gives the protein CASTPGSEQFF.